These T cell receptor beta chains were read from a single sample in a study of blood T cell repertoires in COVID-19. Using immunoSEQ multiplex PCR, the repertoire was profiled, and TCRdb retains in-frame clones only, with some absent. The sample gives 300,000 to 400,000 clones, around 86% of which show up once; under 3% is in the top ten. The sequenced material came from peripheral blood. The receptors shown here come from a human donor in a cohort sampled during active COVID-19. Each CDR3 is given with its conserved first and last residue. Each record gives: J gene, D gene, V gene, clone size, CDR3 protein, CDR3 DNA. The D gene is left open where the match is weak. Some rows have no size entry. The others give once, few or many, or a class for an expanded clone.

TRBJ2-5 . TRBV5-4 . CASSLGSGFETQYF TGTGCCAGCAGCTTAGGTTCGGGGTTTGAGACCCAGTACTTC
TRBJ2-5 TRBD2 TRBV2 . CASSTRTSGSQETQYF TGTGCCAGCAGTACCCGGACTAGCGGGAGCCAAGAGACCCAGTACTTC
TRBJ1-4 . TRBV6-5 . CASSRRGGNEKLFF TGTGCCAGCAGCCGAAGGGGGGGTAATGAAAAACTGTTTTTT
TRBJ2-7 TRBD1 TRBV5-1 . CASSLQGADVEQYF TGCGCCAGCAGCTTACAGGGGGCAGATGTCGAGCAGTACTTC
TRBJ2-5 TRBD2 TRBV4-1 . CASSPGTSGRARGAQYF TGCGCCAGCAGCCCCGGGACTAGCGGGAGGGCCCGGGGGGCCCAGTACTTC
TRBJ1-6 . TRBV30 few CAWSEGLATGPLHF TGTGCCTGGAGTGAAGGACTGGCTACGGGCCCCCTCCACTTT
TRBJ2-5 . TRBV29-1 . CSVSVETQYF TGCAGCGTTTCCGTAGAGACCCAGTACTTC
TRBJ2-3 TRBD1 TRBV28 . CASSYPPGQGLFDTQYF TGTGCCAGCAGCTACCCCCCGGGACAGGGACTTTTCGATACGCAGTATTTT
TRBJ2-3 . TRBV7-9 . CASSLSGDTQYF TGTGCCAGCAGCTTAAGCGGGGATACGCAGTATTTT
TRBJ2-1 TRBD2 TRBV5-4 . CASSLGLAGGTIDNEQFF TGTGCCAGCAGCCTCGGACTAGCGGGAGGAACTATTGACAATGAGCAGTTCTTC
TRBJ1-1 . TRBV18 few CASSPPDRGAFF TGTGCCAGCTCACCACCCGACCGGGGAGCTTTCTTT
TRBJ1-1 . TRBV7-2 few CASSLDRRTEAFF TGTGCCAGCAGCTTAGACCGGAGAACTGAAGCTTTCTTT
TRBJ2-3 TRBD1 TRBV2 . CAGRQGMGPDTQYF TGTGCCGGAAGACAGGGTATGGGCCCAGATACGCAGTATTTT
TRBJ1-4 . TRBV7-9 . CASSLMGQTTNEKLFF TGTGCCAGCAGCTTAATGGGGCAGACAACTAATGAAAAACTGTTTTTT
TRBJ2-7 . TRBV15 . CATSRGLVSGSSSYEQYF TGTGCCACCAGCAGAGGGTTGGTGTCGGGATCGAGCTCCTACGAGCAGTACTTC
TRBJ2-2 TRBD2 TRBV7-3 . CASSLNPTSGGQGELFF TGTGCCAGCAGCTTGAACCCAACCAGCGGGGGGCAGGGGGAGCTGTTTTTT
TRBJ1-1 . TRBV30 . CAWSVRLDSLNTEAFF TGTGCCTGGAGTGTACGGCTGGACAGCTTGAACACTGAAGCTTTCTTT
TRBJ2-2 . TRBV18 . CASSPLSLATNTGELFF TGTGCCAGCTCACCCTTATCTCTAGCCACGAACACCGGGGAGCTGTTTTTT
TRBJ2-7 TRBD2 TRBV7-8 . CASSLGLAVEQYF TGTGCCAGCAGCTTAGGACTAGCGGTTGAGCAGTACTTC
TRBJ1-1 TRBD1 TRBV2 . CATGQGRFEAFF TGTGCCACGGGACAGGGTAGATTTGAAGCTTTCTTT
TRBJ2-1 . TRBV7-9 . CASSYPGLQGNEQFF TGTGCCAGCAGCTACCCGGGACTCCAAGGCAATGAGCAGTTCTTC
TRBJ2-7 . TRBV3-1/TRBV3-2 . CASSQYSRGEQYF TGTGCCAGCAGCCAATATAGCCGCGGGGAGCAGTACTTC